These 22 T cell receptor beta chains originate from one sample sequenced in a study of T cells in Graves' hyperthyroidism and ophthalmopathy. There were TCR beta CDR3 regions amplified from RNA transcripts. The HTBI set primed first-round TCR CDR3 RT-PCR. TCRdb re-called the multiplex PCR reads with MiXCR, one entry per CDR3 protein. Of approximately 560,000 distinct CDR3 sequences listed, about 45% were seen once; the top ten hold 8% to 8.5%. Input material: peripheral blood or thyroid tissue (not recorded which). Source of these receptors: a young woman with Graves' hyperthyroidism.

This clonotype has more than one count but fewer than ten. This chain joins TRBV6-1 and TRBJ2-7, with D possibly TRBD1 on 6 matching bases. Germline CDR1 is MNHNS and CDR2 is SASEGT. Trimming took 6 bases from V and 3 from J, leaving 12 bases between them. The length of the CDR3 is 13 residues. This chain's CDR3 is CASSPRDNYEQYF. The CDR3 DNA follows: TGTGCCAGCAGCCCCCGGGACAACTACGAGCAGTACTTC.

This clonotype was picked up a small number of times. The chain links TRBV20-1 to TRBJ2-7, with a tentative D call TRBD2 (6 bases). There are 13 residues in the CDR3. Germline V gene lookup returns CDR1 DFQATT and CDR2 SNEGSKA (reference sequence). The V end lost 5 bases, the J end lost 6 bases, and 17 bases lay between the germline ends. The CDR3 here is CSAARETEGEQYF. The CDR3 DNA reads TGCAGTGCTGCAAGGGAAACGGAGGGCGAGCAGTACTTC.

In its sample, this clonotype was seen a few times. This chain joins TRBV9 and TRBJ1-1; D gene uncertain. Germline V gives CDR1 SGDLS, CDR2 YYNGEE. The CDR3 contains 11 residues. V was clipped by 10 bases and J by 4 bases, with 11 bases between them. The CDR3 here is CAGYCGTEAFF. The CDR3 coding sequence is TGTGCCGGGTACTGCGGCACTGAAGCTTTCTTT.

CDR3 in DNA: TGTGCCAGCAGTTACTCTTGGGCCGATAATTCACCCCTCCACTTT. Protein sequence: CASSYSWADNSPLHF. The genes are TRBV6-5 and TRBJ1-6; D unresolved. CDR3 size: 15 residues. Germline V CDR1 and CDR2: MNHEY, SVGAGI. The V gene lost 0 bases and the J gene lost 5 bases, with 8 bases spanning the gap.

V gene TRBV19 combines with J gene TRBJ1-6, with 7 bases identical to TRBD1. Trimming at V came to 6 bases and at J to 7 bases, leaving 6 bases not matched to a gene. This CDR3 is built from 14 residues. Germline CDR1 is LNHDA and CDR2 is SQIVND (reference sequence). The DNA of the CDR3 is TGTGCCAGTAGCGACGGGACAGCAAATTCACCCCTCCACTTT. Residues: CASSDGTANSPLHF.

This clonotype was seen many times. V usage is TRBV19 and J usage is TRBJ1-1, with no clear D. This CDR3 region has 13 residues. V was shortened by 5 bases and J by 10 bases, with 17 bases between the two germline ends. The germline V gene encodes CDR1 LNHDA and CDR2 SQIVND (reference sequence). The CDR3 loop is CASSSRNGKGAFF. The CDR3, as DNA: TGTGCCAGTAGTTCCCGGAACGGCAAAGGAGCTTTCTTT.

The CDR3 loop is CASSPGGHGNQPQHF. Written as DNA, the CDR3 is TGTGCCAGCAGCCCCGGGGGTCATGGCAATCAGCCCCAGCATTTT. V gene TRBV7-9 combines with J gene TRBJ1-5; possible D gene TRBD1, 5 bases. CDR3 length: 15 residues. Trimming removed 5 bases from V and 2 bases from J, with 13 bases in between. CDR1 and CDR2 from the germline V gene are SEHNR and FQNEAQ (reference sequence). Full variable domain (missing parts from reference TRBV7-9 and TRBJ1-5): DTGVSQNPRHKITKRGQNVTFRCDPISEHNRLYWYRQTLGQGPEFLTYFQNEAQLEKSRLLSDRFSAERPKGSFSTLEIQRTEQGDSAMYLCASSPGGHGNQPQHFGDGTRLSIL.

This clonotype appeared a few times. The chain uses TRBV25-1 and TRBJ1-2, with 9 bases lining up with TRBD1. The CDR3 has 13 residues. Per the germline V gene, CDR1 is MGHDK and CDR2 is SYGVNS. With 6 bases clipped from V and 3 bases from J, the junction kept 2 bases outside the gene matches. The CDR3 region is CASSTGGHYGYTF. Written as DNA, the CDR3 is TGTGCCAGCAGCACAGGGGGCCACTATGGCTACACCTTC.

The rearrangement links TRBV7-2 to TRBJ2-1; TRBD2 matches at 15 bases. The CDR3 has 20 residues. Germline V lookup: CDR1 SGHTA, CDR2 FQGNSA. Trimming removed 3 bases from V and 2 bases from J; junction bases left unmatched: 11. The CDR3 DNA is TGTGCCAGCAGCTTGGCCTGGGGACTAGCGGGAGGAGGGACCTACAATGAGCAGTTCTTC. It specifies CASSLAWGLAGGGTYNEQFF.

CDR3 protein: CATTTDRGDGYTF. In nucleotides, the CDR3 is TGTGCCACCACCACCGACAGGGGAGATGGCTACACCTTC. V and J are TRBV15 and TRBJ1-2, with 8 bases aligning to TRBD1. Germline CDR1 LNHNV, CDR2 YYDKDF (reference sequence). V gave up 7 bases and J gave up 6 bases; unmatched junction bases: 7. This CDR3 has 13 amino acids.

The chain uses TRBV5-1 and TRBJ1-1, with D possibly being TRBD1 (6 bases). Germline V gene data show CDR1 as SGHRS and CDR2 as YFSETQ. The CDR3 is 13 amino acids. Trimming stripped 4 bases from V and 8 bases from J, with 15 bases between. CDR3 nucleotide sequence: TGCGCCAGCAGCGTGGGCGCCGGGACAGAAGCTTTCTTT. It yields the protein CASSVGAGTEAFF.

This chain uses TRBV2 with TRBJ1-5; 9 nucleotides agree with TRBD1. The CDR3 spans 14 residues. The germline gives CDR1 SNHLY, CDR2 FYNNEI. V dropped 7 bases and J dropped 6; count of bases not matched to a gene: 7. In DNA, the CDR3 is TGTGCCAGCAATCCGGGACAGGGAGGTCAGCCCCAGCATTTT. Translating gives CASNPGQGGQPQHF.

This clonotype was seen a few times. The chain couples TRBV4-1 to TRBJ1-5, with D tentatively TRBD1 (6 bases). Trimming left V 0 bases short and J 5 bases short, with 11 bases between. CDR1 MGHRA and CDR2 YSYEKL come from the germline V gene. CDR3 length equals 15 residues. The CDR3 sequence is CASSQEYRAHQPQHF. In nucleotides, the CDR3 is TGCGCCAGCAGCCAAGAGTACAGGGCCCATCAGCCCCAGCATTTT.

This rearrangement joins TRBV9 to TRBJ2-5; D is uncertain. Germline V gives CDR1 SGDLS, CDR2 YYNGEE. The CDR3 is 15 amino acids. Trimming pared 0 bases from V and 5 bases from J, leaving 14 bases between. CDR3 protein: CASSVEAGVGETQYF. CDR3 nucleotides: TGTGCCAGCAGCGTAGAGGCAGGAGTCGGGGAGACCCAGTACTTC.

This rearrangement joins TRBV20-1 to TRBJ1-3; D is ambiguous. CDR1 and CDR2 from the germline V gene are DFQATT and SNEGSKA (reference sequence). Trimming cost V 6 bases and J 0 bases, with 12 bases left between them. This CDR3 contains 14 residues. The DNA of the CDR3 is TGCAGTGCCCCCGTGACCAGCTCTGGAAACACCATATATTTT. It yields the protein CSAPVTSSGNTIYF.

The rearrangement links TRBV24-1 to TRBJ1-2; no clear D gene. Germline V gene lookup returns CDR1 KGHDR and CDR2 SFDVKD. The CDR3 extends over 13 amino acids. V was trimmed by 4 bases and J by 6 bases, leaving 11 bases between them. The CDR3, as DNA: TGTGCCACCAGTGACCGTGACTCGGATGGCTACACCTTC. Translated, it gives CATSDRDSDGYTF.

The chain employs TRBV20-1 and TRBJ2-7; D may be TRBD1 or TRBD2 (5 bases each). Between the trimmed V and J ends, which lost 4 bases and 2 bases, there was a span of 12 bases. This CDR3 has 13 amino acids. The germline gives CDR1 DFQATT, CDR2 SNEGSKA (reference sequence). CDR3 sequence reads: CSANYRTPYEQYF. In DNA form, the CDR3 reads TGCAGTGCTAATTACAGGACTCCCTACGAGCAGTACTTC.

This clonotype was recorded a few times. A much larger clone differs by one base, so this may be a read error. The V call is TRBV29-1, the J call TRBJ1-1; D unresolved. CDR1 and CDR2 from the germline V gene are SQVTM and ANQGSEA. CDR3 length equals 12 residues. In nucleotides, the CDR3 is TGCAGCGTTGGACACTTGAACACTGAAGCTCTCTTT. This translates into CSVGHLNTEALF.

This clonotype has a count of ten or more. The genes are TRBV24-1 and TRBJ1-5; D is perhaps TRBD1 (5 bases). The CDR3 runs to 14 residues. V was cut by 2 bases and J by 11 bases, with 15 bases left in between. The germline V gene encodes CDR1 KGHDR and CDR2 SFDVKD. The CDR3 DNA is TGTGCCACCAGTGATTCCCAGACAGTAACGTCCCAGCATTTT. Translation: CATSDSQTVTSQHF.

This clonotype was seen only a few times. This rearrangement joins TRBV4-1 to TRBJ2-5, with a tentative D call TRBD2 (5 bases). Trimming shortened V by 0 bases and J by 0 bases, and 8 bases separated the two germline ends. CDR3 length: 15 residues. Per germline, CDR1 MGHRA and CDR2 YSYEKL. As DNA, the CDR3 is TGCGCCAGCAGCCAAGATGAGGGTTACCAAGAGACCCAGTACTTC. Translating it yields CASSQDEGYQETQYF.

Concerning this clonotype itself: The junction departs from germline at one end; a sequencing error may be responsible. The DNA of the CDR3 is TGTGCCAGCAGTCAAGCGAGGGGACAGGGCGGTTACGAGCAGTACTTC. Amino acid sequence: CASSQARGQGGYEQYF. The chain has TRBV10-3 and TRBJ2-7, with 9 bases lining up with TRBD1. CDR1 is ENHRY and CDR2 is SYGVKD in the germline V gene. The CDR3 totals 16 residues.

This clonotype appeared many times. The chain carries TRBV29-1 and TRBJ2-7; perhaps TRBD1 as D (8 bases). This CDR3 has 13 amino acids. Germline loops: CDR1 SQVTM, CDR2 ANQGSEA. V dropped 6 bases and J dropped 5 bases, with 17 bases sitting between them. CDR3 DNA: TGCAGCGTCGCACAGGGGGAGGGCCACGAGCAGTACTTC. It codes for CSVAQGEGHEQYF.